Listed below are T cell receptor beta chains from one sample, sequenced in a study of blood T cell repertoires in COVID-19. The data were produced by immunoSEQ multiplex PCR, yet TCRdb's version contains in-frame clones alone and is incomplete. The sample has 14,000 or so clones, roughly nine tenths seen once. Input material: peripheral blood. These receptors were obtained from a human donor in a cohort sampled during active COVID-19. CDR3s leave out the opening cysteine and the closing phenylalanine or tryptophan. Clone size is not always given. Where it is, it says once, few, many or a class for expanded clones.

J gene	clone size	V gene	CDR3 protein
TRBJ1-5	.	TRBV28	ASSPPGRGDQPQH
TRBJ1-4	.	TRBV10-3	AIRGQGGEKLF
TRBJ1-5	few	TRBV10-3	AISPTGGGQPQH
TRBJ2-6	.	TRBV5-4	ASSLAPGLAGSQANVLT
TRBJ1-5	few	TRBV19	ASSAGGGNQPQH
TRBJ2-1	.	TRBV7-2	ASSLEGGGSYNEQF
TRBJ2-3	once	TRBV19	ASSLAGTSTDTQY
TRBJ1-5	.	TRBV28	ASSKNKQGVQPQH
TRBJ2-2	.	TRBV27	ASSLLAAGELF
TRBJ1-5	.	TRBV18	ASSPLGTGGDQPQH
TRBJ1-2	once	TRBV18	ASSPNSATAEGYT
TRBJ2-4	.	TRBV28	ASSLFQGDVNIQY
TRBJ1-1	once	TRBV5-1	ASSLDGRSYTEAF
TRBJ2-5	.	TRBV5-6	ASRGAMMETQY
TRBJ2-3	.	TRBV2	ASELNTDTQY
TRBJ1-1	.	TRBV2	ASSEEQARLNTEAF
TRBJ1-5	.	TRBV7-8	ASSLANRESNQPQH
TRBJ1-1	.	TRBV3-1/TRBV3-2	ASSRVGQGGPEAF
TRBJ2-3	.	TRBV7-2	ASSFIPSSGTRTDTQY
TRBJ2-1	.	TRBV5-1	ASSLGARGFDNEQF
TRBJ2-5	.	TRBV4-1	ASSQVERSGTPNQETQY
TRBJ2-7	.	TRBV19	ASTGKTLYEQY
TRBJ2-2	.	TRBV7-8	ASSLEFSGTTGELF
TRBJ2-3	.	TRBV7-2	ASSHQRLAGGADTQY
TRBJ1-6	.	TRBV3-1/TRBV3-2	APFYQGRDNSPLH
TRBJ1-1	.	TRBV6-4	ASSERENTEAF
TRBJ2-5	once	TRBV28	ASRGGGRGVQETQY
TRBJ2-3	.	TRBV3-1/TRBV3-2	ASSQNPVLTDTQY
TRBJ2-3	.	TRBV4-3	ASSQPGTSSRQY
TRBJ2-7	.	TRBV7-8	ASSFGLAGVGEQY
TRBJ2-3	.	TRBV6-5	ASSTSGGVRDTQY
TRBJ2-3	.	TRBV27	ASSLTPQTGIDTQY
TRBJ2-2	.	TRBV7-9	ASSAPTGHANTGELF
TRBJ2-3	.	TRBV6-1	ASSEALAVTDTQY
TRBJ2-3	.	TRBV11-2	ASSLDRRGRATDTQY
TRBJ1-2	once	TRBV10-3	AISTEKIYGYT
TRBJ2-2	.	TRBV10-3	AISRSGSPNTGELF
TRBJ2-3	.	TRBV9	ASSVAGSGSFSTDTQY
TRBJ2-7	few	TRBV30	AWTLSITAPRQY
TRBJ2-5	.	TRBV5-1	ASSWIGEGKETQY
TRBJ2-7	few	TRBV19	ASSSGSSYEQY
TRBJ1-2	.	TRBV6-5	ASSTDREGGYT
TRBJ1-1	.	TRBV27	ASSLGTLNTEAF
TRBJ1-2	.	TRBV6-1	ASSEIRAGNGGYT
TRBJ2-1	.	TRBV6-5	ASHRDSYNEQF
TRBJ1-2	.	TRBV2	ASSGMGQGFRGYT
TRBJ2-7	.	TRBV7-9	ASSLFGGSRGGEQY
TRBJ2-1	.	TRBV5-4	ASRPRGGEYNEQF
TRBJ2-1	.	TRBV7-7	ASSLGPGLASHNEQF
TRBJ2-1	once	TRBV6-2/TRBV6-3	ASSYSSRGTSSNEQF
TRBJ2-7	.	TRBV7-9	ASSALAGGAEQY
TRBJ2-5	.	TRBV5-4	ASSTRTGSAETQY
TRBJ1-2	.	TRBV4-1	ASSQTGQFGYT
TRBJ2-5	.	TRBV5-4	ASSLVGLNYQETQY
TRBJ1-5	.	TRBV15	ATSRDRTSNQPQH